These 20 T cell receptor beta chains came from one sample sequenced in a study of T cells in Graves' hyperthyroidism and ophthalmopathy. The CDR3 regions of TCR beta were amplified from RNA transcripts. The study used the HTBI primer set for a first-round RT-PCR of the TCR CDR3. In TCRdb, the multiplex PCR reads were re-called with MiXCR into one record per CDR3 protein. This table has about 380,000 distinct CDR3 sequences, 13% to 15% appearing once. The sequenced sample consisted of blood. These receptor sequences come from a woman aged 25 to 39 with Graves' ophthalmopathy.

This clonotype occurred many times. One end of the junction does not line up with germline, which may come from a read error. The chain employs TRBV7-9 and TRBJ1-1; 8 bases are a match to TRBD1. Germline values: CDR1 SEHNR, CDR2 FQNEAQ (reference sequence). The CDR3 runs 15 residues. CDR3 sequence reads: CASSLAGQGNTEAFF. DNA of the CDR3: TGTGCCAGCAGCCTAGCAGGACAGGGGAACACTGAAGCTTTCTTT.

At least ten counts were recorded for this clonotype. The chain employs TRBV2 and TRBJ2-5; 11 bases line up with TRBD2. The trim removed 1 base at V and 2 bases at J, leaving 6 bases unmatched. This CDR3 spans 17 amino acids. Germline loops: CDR1 SNHLY, CDR2 FYNNEI. The CDR3 DNA reads as TGTGCCAGCAGTGAAGAACGGGTAGCGGGGGGGCAAGAGACCCAGTACTTC. Protein sequence: CASSEERVAGGQETQYF.

The chain employs TRBV7-9 and TRBJ1-6; 11 bases agree with TRBD1. V lost 5 bases, J lost 8 bases, and 5 bases stayed unmatched. The CDR3 contains 15 residues. From germline, CDR1 is SEHNR and CDR2 FQNEAQ (reference sequence). The CDR3 here is CASSPLGQGDSPLHF. The CDR3 bases are TGTGCCAGCAGCCCGCTGGGACAGGGGGATTCACCCCTCCACTTT.

The chain combines TRBV3-1 with TRBJ2-3, with 14 bases fitting TRBD2. The CDR3 totals 16 residues. Trimming cost V 3 bases and J 5 bases; bases outside gene matches: 4. CDR1 and CDR2 from the germline V gene are LGHDT and YNNKEL (reference sequence). The CDR3 bases are TGTGCCAGCAGCCAGGGGACTAGCGGGGGACTAGATACGCAGTATTTT. It encodes CASSQGTSGGLDTQYF.

The V gene is TRBV6-2 or TRBV6-3, the J gene TRBJ2-7, with 10 bases that match TRBD1. The CDR3 sequence is 14 residues long. The J segment lost 5 bases and the V segment lost 2 bases, leaving 3 bases of the junction unmatched. Germline CDR1 and CDR2: MNHEY and SVGEGT. CDR3 sequence reads: CASSYGTGDDEQYF. For the CDR3, the DNA is TGTGCCAGCAGTTACGGGACAGGGGACGACGAGCAGTACTTC.

In its sample, this clonotype was seen a few times. The V gene is TRBV6-1, the J gene TRBJ2-1; no firm D call. The CDR3 loop spans 15 amino acids. CDR1 is MNHNS, CDR2 SASEGT, per germline. Trimming took 6 bases from V and 6 from J, leaving 18 bases between them. In DNA form, the CDR3 reads TGTGCCAGCAGCCCCCGGACGATCCCAGGCAATGAGCAGTTCTTC. Translated: CASSPRTIPGNEQFF.

This clonotype was seen only a few times. This rearrangement joins TRBV29-1 to TRBJ2-3, with 7 bases aligning to TRBD2. Losses at the gene ends were 2 bases for V and 4 bases for J; bases not matched to a gene: 9. The length of the CDR3 is 15 residues. CDR1 and CDR2 from the germline V gene are SQVTM and ANQGSEA. The CDR3 bases are TGCAGCGTTGAAAAGCCCCGTGGGGGGGCAGATACGCAGTATTTT. This gives the protein CSVEKPRGGADTQYF.

In this sample, this clonotype turned up many times. The V and J genes are TRBV28 and TRBJ1-2; a weak D match, TRBD1 (6 bases). The germline CDR1 and CDR2 sequences are MDHEN and SYDVKM. The CDR3 has 14 amino acids. The V end lost 2 bases, the J end lost 8 bases, and 15 bases lay between the germline ends. The CDR3 DNA reads as TGTGCCAGCAGTTTAGGGGGCAGGAGGGGCGGCTACACCTTC. It is translated as CASSLGGRRGGYTF.

This clonotype was seen ten or more times. The CDR3 sequence is CAIARTGGESDTGELFF. CDR3 DNA sequence: TGTGCCATAGCTAGGACAGGGGGCGAGTCGGACACCGGGGAGCTGTTTTTT. The rearrangement uses TRBV10-3 and TRBJ2-2; 11 bases line up with TRBD1. The length of the CDR3 is 17 residues. Germline lookup yields CDR1 ENHRY and CDR2 SYGVKD. V shed 9 bases, J shed 3 bases, and the junction held 12 bases outside the gene matches.

Many counts were recorded for this clonotype. V and J are TRBV7-2 and TRBJ2-5, with D perhaps TRBD1 (8 bases). V lost 5 bases and J 5 bases, leaving 30 bases between the germline ends. Germline V gives CDR1 SGHTA, CDR2 FQGNSA. CDR3 length: 19 amino acids. The CDR3 protein is CASSPKASTGGAGRETQYF. The CDR3 nucleotides read TGTGCCAGCAGCCCGAAGGCATCAACAGGGGGGGCAGGTCGGGAGACCCAGTACTTC.

The sample holds many counts of this clonotype. This chain connects TRBV20-1 to TRBJ1-2; D is undetermined. This CDR3 spans 14 amino acids. CDR1 is DFQATT, CDR2 SNEGSKA, per germline (reference sequence). Trimming stripped 4 bases from V and 2 bases from J, with 14 bases between. CDR3 in amino acids: CSAKLGVANYGYTF. The CDR3 region has the DNA TGCAGTGCTAAGTTAGGAGTGGCAAACTATGGCTACACCTTC.

This clonotype was observed many times. The chain links TRBV6-5 to TRBJ1-2, with D hard to call. With 2 bases removed from V and 2 bases from J, the gap between germline ends came to 9 bases. The CDR3 sequence is 14 residues long. Germline values: CDR1 MNHEY, CDR2 SVGAGI. The DNA of the CDR3 is TGTGCCAGCAGTTACCGAGGACGGAACTATGGCTACACCTTC. Amino acids: CASSYRGRNYGYTF.

This clonotype was seen ten or more times. The chain joins TRBV2 to TRBJ2-3; 8 bases are shared with TRBD2. Trimming at V came to 6 bases and at J to 7 bases, leaving 6 bases not matched to a gene. CDR3 length: 13 residues. Germline lookup yields CDR1 SNHLY and CDR2 FYNNEI. Written as DNA, the CDR3 is TGTGCCAGCAGCTATTCGGGGGGGAATACGCAGTATTTT. Encoded protein: CASSYSGGNTQYF.

This clonotype was counted many times. The chain employs TRBV30 and TRBJ1-1; 8 positions match TRBD1. Germline CDR1 reads GTSNPN; CDR2 reads SVGIG (reference sequence). The CDR3 length is 15 residues. V was clipped by 1 base and J by 1 base; unmatched bases: 5. The CDR3 sequence: CAWSEGTGPNTEAFF. CDR3 sequence (DNA): TGTGCCTGGAGTGAGGGGACAGGACCGAACACTGAAGCTTTCTTT.

Comments on this clonotype: A read error is possible here, since a much larger clone lies one base away. V is TRBV2 and J is TRBJ2-5; 10 nucleotides line up with TRBD2. V was pared by 8 bases and J by 4 bases, with 7 bases of the junction left unmatched. Germline V gives CDR1 SNHLY, CDR2 FYNNEI. This CDR3 comprises 14 residues. The CDR3: CASGVLAGVETQYF. CDR3 DNA: TGTGCCAGCGGGGTTCTAGCGGGGGTAGAGACCCAGTACTTC.

This clonotype was detected many times. The CDR3 protein is CASSYSGTRNEQFF. The CDR3 nucleotides read TGTGCCAGCAGTTACTCGGGGACAAGAAATGAGCAGTTCTTC. The V call is TRBV6-5, the J call TRBJ2-1; D possibly corresponds to TRBD1 (6 bases). CDR1 MNHEY and CDR2 SVGAGI come from the germline V gene. CDR3 length: 14 amino acids. Trimming shortened V by 0 bases and J by 7 bases, and 10 bases separated the two germline ends.

This clonotype was recorded at least ten times. The rearrangement uses TRBV7-8 and TRBJ1-3; D is unresolved. This CDR3 spans 16 amino acids. Trimming stripped 6 bases from V and 5 bases from J, with 20 bases between. Germline assignment: CDR1 SGHVS and CDR2 FQNEAQ. For the CDR3, the DNA is TGTGCCAGCAGTGACCGGGCCAAAGCTGCGAGAAACACCATATATTTT. It encodes CASSDRAKAARNTIYF.

This clonotype was found a few times. The V and J genes are TRBV5-4 and TRBJ2-5; 13 bases align to TRBD2. V lost 3 bases, J lost 6 bases, and 5 bases stayed unmatched. In germline, CDR1 is SGHNT, CDR2 YYREEE (reference sequence). The CDR3 runs to 15 residues. CDR3 nucleotide sequence: TGTGCCAGCAGCTATGGACTAGCGGGGGAACAGACCCAGTACTTC. Translating it yields CASSYGLAGEQTQYF. The full variable domain, completed using reference TRBV5-4 and TRBJ2-5, is ETGVTQSPTHLIKTRGQQVTLRCSSQSGHNTVSWYQQALGQGPQFIFQYYREEENGRGNFPPRFSGLQFPNYSSELNVNALELDDSALYLCASSYGLAGEQTQYFGPGTRLLVL.

This clonotype showed up many times. This chain joins TRBV18 and TRBJ1-1, with TRBD1 matching 7 bases. CDR1 is KGHSH, CDR2 LQKENI, per germline. V was clipped by 1 base and J by 2 bases; unmatched bases: 10. The CDR3 runs to 17 residues. CDR3 nucleotides: TGTGCCAGCTCACCACAACAGGGACAGCCTCTCAACACTGAAGCTTTCTTT. Protein sequence: CASSPQQGQPLNTEAFF.

This clonotype was seen many times. The chain is built from TRBV2 and TRBJ1-2; TRBD1 matches at 7 bases. The trim removed 2 bases at V and 0 bases at J, leaving 6 bases unmatched. This CDR3 region has 16 residues. Germline lookup yields CDR1 SNHLY and CDR2 FYNNEI. CDR3 sequence reads: CASSEIGTEPNYGYTF. Written as DNA, the CDR3 is TGTGCCAGCAGTGAAATAGGGACAGAACCTAACTATGGCTACACCTTC.